The next 27 T cell receptor beta chains were all read from a single sample in a study of PD-L1 blockade in urothelial cancer (dated by TCRdb to about 2017). The library relied on the immunoSEQ multiplex PCR assay. Drawn from immuneACCESS, this table holds only the in-frame rearrangements with V and J called that TCRdb kept. Clones are partly lost; checked studies trace under half to an unresolved V gene and leave the rest unexplained. This sample gives roughly 74,000 clones in total; around 87% of them show up just once. The ten largest clones capture under 6% of the sample. Sequences were derived from PBMCs, sampled around atezolizumab (anti-PD-L1) treatment. The receptors originated from a woman in her 70s with urothelial cancer.

The chain carries TRBV6-6 and TRBJ1-4; D unclear. This CDR3 region has 14 residues. Germline CDR1 reads MNHNY; CDR2 reads SVGAGI (reference sequence). V was pared by 2 bases and J by 3 bases, with 7 bases between. In nucleotides, the CDR3 is TGTGCCAGCAGTTACGTCGGTTCTAATGAAAAACTGTTTTTT. Amino acid sequence: CASSYVGSNEKLFF.

The rearrangement links TRBV7-7 to TRBJ2-7, with D maybe TRBD1 (5 bases). This CDR3 is built from 12 residues. The germline V gene encodes CDR1 SSHAT and CDR2 FNYEAQ (reference sequence). The V end was cut by 9 bases, the J end by 4 bases, with 13 bases between. CDR3: CASDSEKYEQYF. CDR3 bases: TGTGCCAGTGACAGCGAGAAATACGAGCAGTACTTC.

The chain uses TRBV10-3 and TRBJ2-2; D is perhaps TRBD1 (6 bases). V was trimmed by 3 bases and J by 0 bases, leaving 8 bases between them. The CDR3 totals 15 residues. The germline gives CDR1 ENHRY, CDR2 SYGVKD. CDR3 protein: CAISDRGPNTGELFF. CDR3 nucleotide sequence: TGTGCCATCAGTGACAGGGGTCCGAACACCGGGGAGCTGTTTTTT.

The V call is TRBV9, the J call TRBJ2-1; possible D gene TRBD2, 5 bases. V was shortened by 4 bases and J by 0 bases, with 14 bases between the two germline ends. The CDR3 loop spans 16 amino acids. Germline assignment: CDR1 SGDLS and CDR2 YYNGEE. CDR3 region: CASSPKDWSSYNEQFF. The CDR3 nucleotides are TGTGCCAGCAGCCCAAAGGACTGGAGCTCCTACAATGAGCAGTTCTTC.

This clone was observed once. This chain uses TRBV5-1 with TRBJ2-2; 8 bases are a match to TRBD2. V dropped 8 bases and J dropped 6; count of bases not matched to a gene: 9. CDR1 and CDR2 from the germline V gene are SGHRS and YFSETQ. The length of the CDR3 is 14 residues. Here the CDR3 reads CASREGPSAGELFF. In DNA, the CDR3 is TGCGCCAGTCGGGAGGGCCCTTCTGCCGGGGAGCTGTTTTTT.

Note on this clone: A read error may account for a junction end that differs from germline. The V call is TRBV19, the J call TRBJ2-1; 8 bases line up with TRBD1. The germline CDR1 and CDR2 sequences are LNHDA and SQIVND (reference sequence). The CDR3 covers 16 residues. In nucleotides, the CDR3 is TGTGCCAGTAGTATAAGCGCAGGGGGCTCCTTCAATGAGCAGTTCTTC. As protein: CASSISAGGSFNEQFF.

The chain is built from TRBV2 and TRBJ1-4; TRBD1 agrees at 8 bases. The germline gives CDR1 SNHLY, CDR2 FYNNEI. The CDR3 has 15 residues. Trimming took 4 bases from V and 4 from J; bases not matched to a gene: 5. The CDR3 loop reads CASSGRQGSNEKLFF. CDR3 DNA sequence: TGTGCCAGCAGTGGCAGACAGGGGAGTAATGAAAAACTGTTTTTT.

The chain uses TRBV11-2 and TRBJ2-2; TRBD2 matches 8 bases. This CDR3 contains 15 residues. The germline V gene encodes CDR1 SGHAT and CDR2 FQNNGV. After removal of 1 base from V and 5 bases from J, the junction contained 3 bases not matched to a gene. CDR3 DNA: TGTGCCAGCAGCTTAGCCGGGACTAGTACCGGGGAGCTGTTTTTT. The encoded protein is CASSLAGTSTGELFF.

This clone was recorded only once. The chain is built from TRBV10-3 and TRBJ1-2, with D uncertain. Per the germline V gene, CDR1 is ENHRY and CDR2 is SYGVKD. The germline V and J ends were trimmed by 4 bases and 0 bases, with 24 bases remaining between them. This CDR3 is built from 19 residues. The CDR3 loop is CAISAGYRWAEQANYGYTF. The CDR3 DNA reads as TGTGCCATCAGTGCGGGGTATCGGTGGGCAGAGCAAGCTAACTATGGCTACACCTTC.

This clone has a handful of counts. The chain recombines TRBV29-1 with TRBJ2-1; TRBD1 is a possible D gene (6 bases). The CDR3 length is 13 residues. The germline V gene encodes CDR1 SQVTM and CDR2 ANQGSEA. Between the trimmed V and J ends, which lost 4 bases and 3 bases, there was a span of 10 bases. The CDR3 DNA is TGCAGCGTTGTTCAGGGGCTCTACAATGAGCAGTTCTTC. Translating gives CSVVQGLYNEQFF.

V and J are TRBV5-4 and TRBJ2-7, with 7 bases fitting TRBD2. CDR3 length: 13 residues. Looked up from germline, CDR1 is SGHNT and CDR2 is YYREEE (reference sequence). The V and J ends lost 4 bases and 6 bases, in that order; junction bases with no gene match: 7. The CDR3 DNA sequence: TGTGCCAGCAGCGCCGGACTAGAGGGCGAGCAGTACTTC. Residues: CASSAGLEGEQYF.

The chain uses TRBV2 and TRBJ2-1; 10 nucleotides match TRBD2. The CDR3 length is 15 residues. Germline trimming cut 5 bases from V and 9 bases from J; bases unmatched to any gene: 10. CDR1 and CDR2 from the germline V gene are SNHLY and FYNNEI. CDR3 protein: CASSTELAGVLEQFF. DNA for the CDR3: TGTGCCAGCAGTACCGAGCTAGCGGGAGTACTTGAGCAGTTCTTC. Combining the CDR3 with reference TRBV2 and TRBJ2-1 gives the whole variable domain EPEVTQTPSHQVTQMGQEVILRCVPISNHLYFYWYRQILGQKVEFLVSFYNNEISEKSEIFDDQFSVERPDGSNFTLKIRSTKLEDSAMYFCASSTELAGVLEQFFGPGTRLTVL.

This clone was observed once. A read error may explain this, as a much larger clone is one base away. V gene TRBV29-1 combines with J gene TRBJ1-1; possibly TRBD1 for D (6 bases). V was pared by 3 bases and J by 6 bases, with 11 bases between. Germline V lookup: CDR1 SQVTM, CDR2 ANQGSEA. The CDR3 is made up of 12 amino acids. The CDR3 DNA follows: TGCAGCGTTGATCCCCGACAGGCTGAAGCTTTCTTT. It specifies CSVDPRQAEAFF. Full variable domain (missing parts from reference TRBV29-1 and TRBJ1-1): SAVISQKPSRDICQRGTSLTIQCQVDSQVTMMFWYRQQPGQSLTLIATANQGSEATYESGFVIDKFPISRPNLTFSTLTVSNMSPEDSSIYLCSVDPRQAEAFFGQGTRLTVV.

The chain couples TRBV27 to TRBJ1-2; 8 bases align to TRBD1. Germline trimming cut 4 bases from V and 7 bases from J; bases unmatched to any gene: 11. The CDR3 runs to 15 residues. Germline loops: CDR1 MNHEY, CDR2 SMNVEV (reference sequence). The CDR3 here is CASSSASGGGGGYTF. Here the CDR3 DNA reads TGTGCCAGCAGTTCCGCTTCAGGGGGCGGTGGTGGCTACACCTTC.

V usage is TRBV7-8 and J usage is TRBJ1-2; 10 bases are shared with TRBD1. The V and J ends lost 2 bases and 3 bases, in that order; junction bases with no gene match: 3. The germline V gene encodes CDR1 SGHVS and CDR2 FQNEAQ. The CDR3 contains 15 residues. In nucleotides, the CDR3 is TGTGCCAGCAGCTTACGACAGGGGGCAGACTATGGCTACACCTTC. It codes for CASSLRQGADYGYTF.

The chain has TRBV2 and TRBJ2-6, with D possibly being TRBD1 (6 bases). Germline V gene data show CDR1 as SNHLY and CDR2 as FYNNEI. With 5 bases removed from V and 0 bases from J, the gap between germline ends came to 11 bases. This CDR3 region has 16 residues. Here the CDR3 DNA reads TGTGCCAGCAGTAGGACAGCCCGCTCTGGGGCCAACGTCCTGACTTTC. Translation gives CASSRTARSGANVLTF. The full variable domain, with the rest looked up from reference TRBV2 and TRBJ2-6, is EPEVTQTPSHQVTQMGQEVILRCVPISNHLYFYWYRQILGQKVEFLVSFYNNEISEKSEIFDDQFSVERPDGSNFTLKIRSTKLEDSAMYFCASSRTARSGANVLTFGAGSRLTVL.

V is TRBV10-3 and J is TRBJ1-6; D gene ambiguous. The V end was cut by 0 bases, the J end by 9 bases, with 12 bases between. Germline lookup yields CDR1 ENHRY and CDR2 SYGVKD. This CDR3 has 15 amino acids. The CDR3 DNA reads as TGTGCCATCAGTGAGTCGGGGAGCCCGGGTTCACCCCTCCACTTT. Protein sequence: CAISESGSPGSPLHF.

This clone came up once. This chain joins TRBV7-6 and TRBJ2-3; unclear D gene. The length of the CDR3 is 14 residues. In germline, CDR1 is SGHVS, CDR2 FNYEAQ. Deletions cut 4 bases from V and 5 bases from J, with 13 bases between. The DNA of the CDR3 is TGTGCCAGCAGCTCCTACCCCGAGCGAGATACGCAGTATTTT. Encoded protein: CASSSYPERDTQYF.

This clone was seen ten or more times. V gene TRBV10-2 combines with J gene TRBJ2-5, with 8 bases lining up with TRBD1. V shed 3 bases, J shed 0 bases, and the junction held 3 bases outside the gene matches. The germline V gene encodes CDR1 WSHSY and CDR2 SAAADI. This CDR3 has 15 amino acids. CDR3 residues: CASSDRGQYQETQYF. The CDR3 bases are TGCGCCAGCAGTGACAGGGGGCAATACCAAGAGACCCAGTACTTC.

The chain uses TRBV5-4 and TRBJ2-5; D unclear. The V gene lost 2 bases and the J gene lost 4 bases, with 3 bases spanning the gap. The CDR3 totals 11 residues. Germline loops: CDR1 SGHNT, CDR2 YYREEE (reference sequence). This CDR3 reads CASSFGETQYF. The CDR3 coding sequence is TGTGCCAGCAGCTTCGGAGAGACCCAGTACTTC.

V usage is TRBV10-1 and J usage is TRBJ2-1; TRBD1 agrees at 7 bases. J was trimmed by 5 bases and V by 8 bases; bases with no gene match: 0. In germline, CDR1 is WNHNN, CDR2 SYGVQD (reference sequence). This CDR3 has 11 residues. The CDR3: CASGQDNEQFF. The CDR3 DNA sequence: TGCGCCAGCGGACAGGACAATGAGCAGTTCTTC.

The rearrangement uses TRBV23-1 and TRBJ1-3; TRBD1 might be the D (5 bases). TRBV23-1 is labeled an ORF, and its function is uncertain. Deletions cut 0 bases from V and 0 bases from J, with 18 bases between. This CDR3 region has 19 residues. The CDR3 loop reads CASSQSRDWTETSGNTIYF. The DNA of the CDR3 is TGCGCCAGCAGTCAATCGAGGGACTGGACGGAAACCTCTGGAAACACCATATATTTT.

The V gene is TRBV5-4, the J gene TRBJ1-2, with TRBD1 matching over 7 bases. Unmatched junction bases numbered 0, after V lost 0 bases and J lost 4 bases. The CDR3 is 13 amino acids. Germline-derived CDR1 and CDR2 are SGHNT and YYREEE (reference sequence). The CDR3 nucleotides read TGTGCCAGCAGCTTGGACAGGGGCTATGGCTACACCTTC. This encodes CASSLDRGYGYTF.

The chain recombines TRBV6-6 with TRBJ1-4; the match to TRBD1 covers 8 bases. The CDR3 extends over 16 amino acids. V was pared by 2 bases and J by 11 bases, with 13 bases of the junction left unmatched. Germline V gene lookup returns CDR1 MNHNY and CDR2 SVGAGI (reference sequence). In nucleotides, the CDR3 is TGTGCCAGCAGTTACCTCCCAGGACAGGGAGGCCAGAAACTGTTTTTT. Translating gives CASSYLPGQGGQKLFF.

The gene calls are TRBV29-1 and TRBJ1-1; a weak D match, TRBD1 (5 bases). Trimming pared 5 bases from V and 6 bases from J, leaving 22 bases between. This CDR3 is 15 amino acids long. CDR1 and CDR2 (germline): SQVTM, ANQGSEA. The CDR3 bases are TGCAGCGTTACGGGGGATAGGGTCCGTTTCGCTGAAGCTTTCTTT. This sequence encodes CSVTGDRVRFAEAFF.

This chain joins TRBV7-8 and TRBJ2-5; TRBD2 agrees at 15 bases. After removal of 5 bases from V and 7 bases from J, the junction contained 14 bases not matched to a gene. The CDR3 length is 18 residues. Germline V gene lookup returns CDR1 SGHVS and CDR2 FQNEAQ. CDR3 protein: CASSRKPGTSGGSLTQYF. The CDR3 nucleotides are TGTGCCAGCAGCCGTAAACCCGGGACTAGCGGGGGGTCATTGACCCAGTACTTC.

In its sample, this clone was seen once. This sequence joins TRBV7-2 and TRBJ2-1, with 11 bases that match TRBD2. The germline gives CDR1 SGHTA, CDR2 FQGNSA. With 0 bases clipped from V and 7 bases from J, the junction kept 2 bases outside the gene matches. The CDR3 consists of 15 residues. Here the CDR3 DNA reads TGTGCCAGCAGCTTAGCTAGCGGGGGGGATAATGAGCAGTTCTTC. This codes for CASSLASGGDNEQFF. The full variable domain, with the rest looked up from reference TRBV7-2 and TRBJ2-1, is GAGVSQSPSNKVTEKGKDVELRCDPISGHTALYWYRQSLGQGLEFLIYFQGNSAPDKSGLPSDRFSAERTGGSVSTLTIQRTQQEDSAVYLCASSLASGGDNEQFFGPGTRLTVL.